This T cell receptor (beta chain) emerged from a study of cytomegalovirus exposure and HLA in healthy donors. Worth noting for this clone: Its antigen is not known.

Primers: 60 Vbeta forward and 13 Jbeta reverse. Original handling: An analysis that came later counted roughly 80 million unique TCR beta chains, around 10 million shared. Some clones are missing from TCRdb's copy, which holds only in-frame ones; the method was immunoSEQ multiplex PCR. V and J calls and clone size are copied from that table; D and trimming were computed from the DNA. Of roughly 80,000 clones listed, 60% to 85% are singletons. Study results and caveats: Accounts indicate the classifier identified cytomegalovirus status with strong specificity and sensitivity.

The source is a male donor in good health and CMV-seronegative. The sample taken for sequencing was PBMCs.

In DNA form, the CDR3 reads TGTGCCAGCAGTTACTCGACAGTTAATGGCTACACCTTC. Amino acid sequence: CASSYSTVNGYTF. The chain joins TRBV6-5 to TRBJ1-2, with D maybe TRBD1 (5 bases). Looked up from germline, CDR1 is MNHEY and CDR2 is SVGAGI. This CDR3 contains 13 residues. The V gene lost 0 bases and the J gene lost 6 bases, with 8 bases spanning the gap.